Included here is one T cell receptor beta chain sequence, with context. Its antigen is not known. Sequencing was done on patients that had shown CD8+CD57+ cell expansion by flow cytometry. TCR beta VDJ and CDR3 profiling used genomic DNA as template. Each CDR3 protein gets one entry after TCRdb re-called the reads with MiXCR. This sample has 400,000 to 600,000 distinct CDR3 sequences, with less than 35% found just once. The data were taken from a study of CD8+CD57+ T cells in acquired aplastic anemia. The wider study: The study obtained an average of approximately 2.9 ug of DNA from sorted CD4+ and CD8+ cells.

Study observations and caveats: Patients and controls had in common fewer than 30 CD8+ CDR3 sequences.

The CDR3 sequence is 14 residues long. Trimming stripped 2 bases from V and 0 bases from J, with 9 bases between. Germline V CDR1 and CDR2: DFQATT, SNEGSKA (reference sequence). Sequenced material: sorted CD4+, CD8+, or CD8+CD57+ T cells (not recorded which) from PBMCs. V gene TRBV20-1 combines with J gene TRBJ2-3; unclear D gene. This receptor was obtained from a human donor with aplastic anemia. CDR3 sequence: CSARLTTSTDTQYF. The CDR3 DNA follows: TGCAGTGCTAGATTAACCACTAGCACAGATACGCAGTATTTT.